These 30 T cell receptor beta chains were all obtained from the same sample, sequenced in a study of cytomegalovirus exposure and HLA in healthy donors. This PCR relied on a set of 60 Vbeta primers and 13 Jbeta primers. Only in-frame clones appear in the TCRdb table, and some are missing; sequencing was by immunoSEQ multiplex PCR. Of under 150,000 clones detected, under 85% appear once; the ten largest clones hold less than 4%. Input material: PBMCs. These receptors originate from a man under 40 in good health and CMV-seronegative.

This clone was counted between two and nine times. The junction departs from germline at one end; a sequencing error may be responsible. The chain uses TRBV4-1 and TRBJ2-7; weak D call: TRBD1 (5 bases). Looked up from germline, CDR1 is MGHRA and CDR2 is YSYEKL. This CDR3 is built from 13 residues. CDR3 coding DNA: TGCGCCAGCAGCGAAGACGACAGCTACGAGCAGTACTTC. Encoded protein: CASSEDDSYEQYF.

This clone appeared a few times. The chain links TRBV6-5 to TRBJ2-5, with D uncertain. The CDR3 has 14 amino acids. Trimming shortened V by 0 bases and J by 5 bases, and 10 bases separated the two germline ends. Germline V CDR1 and CDR2: MNHEY, SVGAGI. The CDR3 DNA sequence: TGTGCCAGCAGTTACTCTCGGGTTGGGGAGACCCAGTACTTC. This gives the protein CASSYSRVGETQYF.

This chain connects TRBV28 to TRBJ2-2; 13 bases fit TRBD2. This CDR3 has 17 residues. Germline V gives CDR1 MDHEN, CDR2 SYDVKM. V lost 7 bases to trimming and J lost 4 bases; unmatched junction nucleotides: 9. CDR3 residues: CASKRTSGSPGTGELFF. CDR3 bases: TGTGCCAGCAAACGGACTAGCGGGAGTCCTGGCACCGGGGAGCTGTTTTTT.

This chain connects TRBV4-2 to TRBJ1-4, with D hard to call. The V gene's germline CDR1 is LGHNA and CDR2 YNFKEQ. V lost 0 bases and J lost 0, with 8 bases in between. CDR3 length equals 16 residues. CDR3 DNA: TGTGCCAGCAGCCAAGAGGGCACAGCAACTAATGAAAAACTGTTTTTT. Protein sequence: CASSQEGTATNEKLFF.

The sample holds a few counts of this clone. The V and J genes are TRBV7-6 and TRBJ1-1, with D maybe TRBD1 (6 bases). CDR1 and CDR2 (germline): SGHVS, FNYEAQ. The germline V and J ends were trimmed by 6 bases and 2 bases, with 13 bases remaining between them. The CDR3 has 14 residues. The CDR3 sequence: CASSPPDSNTEAFF. The CDR3 nucleotides are TGTGCCAGCAGTCCCCCGGACAGTAACACTGAAGCTTTCTTT. Based on the CDR3 plus reference TRBV7-6 and TRBJ1-1, the full variable domain is GAGVSQSPRYKVTKRGQDVALRCDPISGHVSLYWYRQALGQGPEFLTYFNYEAQQDKSGLPNDRFSAERPEGSISTLTIQRTEQRDSAMYRCASSPPDSNTEAFFGQGTRLTVV.

This clone has only one observation. The CDR3 region is CASSVSSEQFF. In DNA, the CDR3 is TGTGCCAGCAGCGTATCGTCTGAGCAGTTCTTC. This sequence joins TRBV9 and TRBJ2-1; D is ambiguous. Trimming removed 1 base from V and 9 bases from J, with 5 bases in between. CDR1 and CDR2 from the germline V gene are SGDLS and YYNGEE. The CDR3 consists of 11 residues.

The chain recombines TRBV13 with TRBJ2-3, with TRBD2 identical over 9 bases. The V segment lost 5 bases and the J segment 2 bases; nucleotides outside the gene matches: 8. The CDR3 has 16 amino acids. From germline, CDR1 is PRHDT and CDR2 FYEKMQ (reference sequence). For the CDR3, the DNA is TGTGCCAGCAGCCAATCTGGACTAGCGAACACAGATACGCAGTATTTT. Its translation: CASSQSGLANTDTQYF.

The chain recombines TRBV7-9 with TRBJ2-5; the D gene is possibly TRBD1 (6 bases). The CDR3 consists of 14 residues. CDR1 is SEHNR, CDR2 FQNEAQ, per germline (reference sequence). The V and J ends lost 5 bases and 3 bases respectively, with 13 bases between them. CDR3 residues: CASSPSQGKETQYF. The CDR3 nucleotides are TGTGCCAGCAGCCCGAGTCAGGGGAAAGAGACCCAGTACTTC.

The chain recombines TRBV30 with TRBJ2-5; tentatively, D is TRBD2 (6 bases). CDR1 and CDR2 from the germline V gene are GTSNPN and SVGIG (reference sequence). V was clipped by 4 bases and J by 2 bases, with 8 bases between them. This CDR3 has 12 amino acids. As DNA, the CDR3 is TGTGCCTGGAACGCGGGACAAGAGACCCAGTACTTC. It encodes CAWNAGQETQYF.

The rearrangement joins TRBV4-3 to TRBJ2-7, with D possibly matching TRBD1 (6 bases). CDR3 length: 16 amino acids. V was shortened by 0 bases and J by 3 bases, with 15 bases between the two germline ends. The germline V gene encodes CDR1 LGHNA and CDR2 YSLEER. The CDR3 is CASSQDEGVVVYEQYF. In DNA form, the CDR3 reads TGCGCCAGCAGCCAAGATGAGGGGGTCGTCGTCTACGAGCAGTACTTC.

The V and J genes are TRBV10-1 and TRBJ1-2; 8 nucleotides align to TRBD1. With 4 bases clipped from V and 7 bases from J, the junction kept 20 bases outside the gene matches. Germline V gene lookup returns CDR1 WNHNN and CDR2 SYGVQD (reference sequence). CDR3 length equals 18 residues. The CDR3 region has the DNA TGCGCCAGCAGTGCTTACCGGGACAGGTCTTCTCATGCTCGTGGCTACACCTTC. Translating it yields CASSAYRDRSSHARGYTF.

The chain links TRBV25-1 to TRBJ2-1; D call uncertain. CDR3 length: 14 residues. Trimming pared 3 bases from V and 1 base from J, leaving 7 bases between. CDR1 is MGHDK and CDR2 is SYGVNS in the germline V gene. CDR3: CASSEVGSYNEQFF. CDR3 bases: TGTGCCAGCAGTGAGGTCGGGTCCTACAATGAGCAGTTCTTC.

This clone was counted a single time. The chain has TRBV7-2 and TRBJ1-1; D unclear. Germline-derived CDR1 and CDR2 are SGHTA and FQGNSA. Trimming took 6 bases from V and 2 from J, leaving 13 bases between them. The CDR3 covers 14 residues. CDR3 sequence (DNA): TGTGCCAGCAGTCCTTGGTCAGTCAACACTGAAGCTTTCTTT. It yields the protein CASSPWSVNTEAFF.

The chain is built from TRBV29-1 and TRBJ2-1, with a possible D match to TRBD2 (5 bases). Germline assignment: CDR1 SQVTM and CDR2 ANQGSEA. V was trimmed by 7 bases and J by 5 bases, leaving 18 bases between them. The CDR3 length is 14 residues. As DNA, the CDR3 is TGCAGCGCCCAAGCGGTTTTCACGCACAATGAGCAGTTCTTC. This gives the protein CSAQAVFTHNEQFF.

The chain employs TRBV5-1 and TRBJ2-5; 7 bases match TRBD1. Germline V gives CDR1 SGHRS, CDR2 YFSETQ. The trim removed 0 bases at V and 5 bases at J, leaving 7 bases unmatched. The CDR3 runs 15 residues. CDR3 sequence reads: CASSLVGTVGETQYF. In nucleotides, the CDR3 is TGCGCCAGCAGCTTGGTTGGGACAGTCGGGGAGACCCAGTACTTC.

The chain is built from TRBV29-1 and TRBJ2-1; 7 nucleotides align to TRBD2. There are 15 residues in the CDR3. The V and J ends lost 3 bases and 4 bases, in that order; junction bases with no gene match: 9. Germline CDR1 and CDR2: SQVTM and ANQGSEA. CDR3 loop: CSVEVEERGYNEQFF. DNA of the CDR3: TGCAGCGTTGAGGTCGAAGAGCGGGGTTACAATGAGCAGTTCTTC.

The V gene is TRBV2, the J gene TRBJ2-2; D uncertain. The CDR3 has 13 residues. CDR1 is SNHLY, CDR2 FYNNEI, per germline. V was pared by 7 bases and J by 1 base, with 7 bases between. The CDR3 DNA follows: TGTGCCAGCATCGAGGAGAACACCGGGGAGCTGTTTTTT. Its translation is CASIEENTGELFF.

The chain joins TRBV7-9 to TRBJ1-3, with D maybe TRBD1 (5 bases). V was clipped by 8 bases and J by 0 bases, with 11 bases between them. Germline values: CDR1 SEHNR, CDR2 FQNEAQ (reference sequence). CDR3 size: 14 residues. The CDR3: CASGGVSSGNTIYF. DNA of the CDR3: TGTGCCAGCGGGGGGGTAAGCTCTGGAAACACCATATATTTT. Together with reference TRBV7-9 and TRBJ1-3, the CDR3 gives the full variable domain: DTGVSQNPRHKITKRGQNVTFRCDPISEHNRLYWYRQTLGQGPEFLTYFQNEAQLEKSRLLSDRFSAERPKGSFSTLEIQRTEQGDSAMYLCASGGVSSGNTIYFGEGSWLTVV.

This clone occurred a few times. The V gene is TRBV29-1, the J gene TRBJ2-1, with 9 nucleotides matching TRBD2. Germline assignment: CDR1 SQVTM and CDR2 ANQGSEA. The V and J ends lost 4 bases and 3 bases, in that order; junction bases with no gene match: 4. This CDR3 has 14 amino acids. The CDR3 here is CSVVRGGVYNEQFF. DNA for the CDR3: TGCAGCGTTGTGCGGGGGGGAGTCTACAATGAGCAGTTCTTC.

This chain uses TRBV18 with TRBJ1-1; possible D gene TRBD1, 6 bases. The germline V gene encodes CDR1 KGHSH and CDR2 LQKENI. The germline V and J ends were trimmed by 5 bases and 4 bases, with 11 bases remaining between them. The length of the CDR3 is 13 residues. CDR3 protein: CASSKDSTTEAFF. DNA for the CDR3: TGTGCCAGCTCAAAGGACAGCACCACTGAAGCTTTCTTT. The full variable domain, completed using reference TRBV18 and TRBJ1-1, is NAGVMQNPRHLVRRRGQEARLRCSPMKGHSHVYWYRQLPEEGLKFMVYLQKENIIDESGMPKERFSAEFPKEGPSILRIQQVVRGDSAAYFCASSKDSTTEAFFGQGTRLTVV.

The CDR3 is CASSLSEGISETQYF. The CDR3 nucleotides read TGTGCCAGCAGTTTATCGGAGGGGATTTCAGAGACCCAGTACTTC. The gene calls are TRBV27 and TRBJ2-5; possibly TRBD2 for D (6 bases). This CDR3 spans 15 amino acids. Germline loops: CDR1 MNHEY, CDR2 SMNVEV (reference sequence). V was trimmed by 0 bases and J by 4 bases, leaving 12 bases between them.

The chain combines TRBV9 with TRBJ2-7; 7 nucleotides agree with TRBD1. The CDR3 contains 17 residues. CDR1 is SGDLS and CDR2 is YYNGEE in the germline V gene. Germline trimming cut 0 bases from V and 5 bases from J; bases unmatched to any gene: 14. CDR3 coding DNA: TGTGCCAGCAGCGTAGGCTTATGGGGGACAGAAGGTCACGAGCAGTACTTC. As protein: CASSVGLWGTEGHEQYF.

The chain has TRBV12-5 and TRBJ2-1, with D possibly being TRBD1 (5 bases). The CDR3 is 12 residues long. Between the trimmed V and J ends, which lost 1 base and 13 bases, there was a span of 11 bases. Germline V gene lookup returns CDR1 LGHNT and CDR2 FRNRAP. Here the CDR3 DNA reads TGTGCTAGTGGTTTGGATGGGCAGGGACAGTTCTTC. It is translated as CASGLDGQGQFF.

The rearrangement links TRBV5-4 to TRBJ2-5; no reliable D call. Trimming took 0 bases from V and 5 from J, leaving 14 bases between them. The CDR3 has 15 amino acids. Per germline, CDR1 SGHNT and CDR2 YYREEE (reference sequence). In DNA, the CDR3 is TGTGCCAGCAGCTTGGTTAGCCCTGGTTCGGAGACCCAGTACTTC. Residues: CASSLVSPGSETQYF.

The chain couples TRBV7-3 to TRBJ2-5; D gene ambiguous. Germline loops: CDR1 SGHTA, CDR2 FQGTGA. The CDR3 sequence is 16 residues long. V lost 5 bases and J lost 3, with 19 bases in between. The CDR3 nucleotides read TGTGCCAGCAGCCCCCTAGGCGGCAGTTCAGAAGAGACCCAGTACTTC. Translation: CASSPLGGSSEETQYF.

This clone was recorded only once. The gene calls are TRBV5-6 and TRBJ2-1; a weak D match, TRBD2 (5 bases). CDR1 and CDR2 from the germline V gene are SGHDT and YYEEEE. There are 16 residues in the CDR3. V gave up 1 base and J gave up 4 bases, with 15 bases separating them. CDR3 amino acids: CASSLNRLAPYNEQFF. In nucleotides, the CDR3 is TGTGCCAGCAGCTTGAATAGGCTAGCCCCTTACAATGAGCAGTTCTTC.

This clone appeared many times. Relative to the germline gene, one junction end is altered; a read error may explain this. The chain uses TRBV7-7 and TRBJ1-1; tentatively, D is TRBD1 (6 bases). Germline V gene data show CDR1 as SSHAT and CDR2 as FNYEAQ (reference sequence). The length of the CDR3 is 13 residues. DNA for the CDR3: TGTGCTAGCAGCAAAGAACCGACAGGTGAAGCTTTCTTT. This codes for CASSKEPTGEAFF.

The chain links TRBV27 to TRBJ2-7; TRBD1 aligns across 10 bases. The V gene end was trimmed by 1 base and the J gene end by 1 base; junction bases not matched to a gene: 1. Germline CDR1 MNHEY, CDR2 SMNVEV (reference sequence). The CDR3 totals 15 residues. CDR3 amino acids: CASSLWGQGSYEQYF. CDR3 nucleotides: TGTGCCAGCAGTTTATGGGGACAGGGGTCCTACGAGCAGTACTTC.

The chain links TRBV30 to TRBJ1-1; unclear D gene. CDR3 length: 14 residues. Germline assignment: CDR1 GTSNPN and CDR2 SVGIG (reference sequence). V lost 0 bases and J lost 5, with 13 bases in between. CDR3 sequence (DNA): TGTGCCTGGAGTGTGTTTCGGGGAGTGACTGAAGCTTTCTTT. Amino acids: CAWSVFRGVTEAFF.

CDR3 amino acids: CASSQDLGDTEAFF. CDR3 bases: TGCGCCAGCAGCCAAGATTTAGGGGACACTGAAGCTTTCTTT. The chain carries TRBV4-3 and TRBJ1-1, with D perhaps matching TRBD1 (5 bases). This CDR3 spans 14 amino acids. Trimming left V 0 bases short and J 3 bases short, with 8 bases between. Per the germline V gene, CDR1 is LGHNA and CDR2 is YSLEER.